The 20 T cell receptor beta chains below all came from one sample that was sequenced in a study of somatic mutations in cytotoxic T cells in rheumatoid arthritis. Profiled with immunoSEQ multiplex PCR; TCRdb holds only in-frame clones, not every one. The table shows fewer than 20,000 clones, with approximately 80% occurring only once. Sequencing was performed on CD8+ T cells sorted from blood. These receptor sequences come from an adult with rheumatoid arthritis.

The J gene is TRBJ2-2, the V gene TRBV15; 11 bases line up with TRBD2. Germline V CDR1 and CDR2: LNHNV, YYDKDF (reference sequence). V lost 0 bases, J lost 2 bases, and 2 bases stayed unmatched. This CDR3 spans 17 amino acids. The CDR3 region is CATSRDLAGGNTGELFF. DNA of the CDR3: TGTGCCACCAGCAGAGATCTAGCGGGGGGAAACACCGGGGAGCTGTTTTTT.

The chain carries TRBV5-1 and TRBJ2-7, with 7 bases lining up with TRBD2. In germline, CDR1 is SGHRS, CDR2 YFSETQ. V gave up 0 bases and J gave up 3 bases; unmatched junction bases: 3. This CDR3 spans 14 amino acids. The CDR3 nucleotides are TGCGCCAGCAGCTTGGGGGGGGGAAGCTACGAGCAGTACGTC. Translating it yields CASSLGGGSYEQYV.

J is TRBJ2-7 and V is TRBV5-6; 9 positions match TRBD1. The CDR3 contains 14 residues. The germline V gene has CDR1 SGHDT and CDR2 YYEEEE. The V and J ends lost 4 bases and 11 bases, in that order; junction bases with no gene match: 13. CDR3 sequence reads: CASSPGTGWEGEYF. The CDR3 DNA reads TGTGCCAGCAGCCCCGGGACAGGGTGGGAAGGGGAGTACTTC.

The gene calls are TRBV9 and TRBJ2-2, with D maybe TRBD2 (6 bases). This CDR3 has 17 residues. V dropped 0 bases and J dropped 0 bases, with 12 bases sitting between them. The germline V gene has CDR1 SGDLS and CDR2 YYNGEE. This chain's CDR3 is CASSVARRGSNTGELFF. The DNA for the CDR3 is TGTGCCAGCAGCGTAGCTAGGAGGGGCTCGAACACCGGGGAGCTGTTTTTT.

V is TRBV5-5 and J is TRBJ1-1; D not certain. V lost 2 bases, J lost 0 bases, and 8 bases lay in between. The CDR3 loop spans 14 amino acids. Germline V gene sequence: CDR1 SGHKS, CDR2 YYEKEE (reference sequence). The CDR3 is CASSLEGLNTEAFF. The CDR3 nucleotides are TGTGCCAGCAGCTTAGAAGGATTGAACACTGAAGCTTTCTTT.

The rearrangement uses TRBV29-1 and TRBJ2-3, with D perhaps matching TRBD1 (6 bases). The V end was cut by 1 base, the J end by 5 bases, with 10 bases between. This CDR3 is 13 amino acids long. Germline V gene lookup returns CDR1 SQVTM and CDR2 ANQGSEA. The CDR3 DNA is TGCAGCGTTGAAGGCCAGGGGCTAGATACGCAGTATTTT. Translation: CSVEGQGLDTQYF.

In this sample, this clone turned up once. This chain links TRBV5-4 with TRBJ2-1; D possibly corresponds to TRBD2 (6 bases). This CDR3 spans 17 amino acids. Trimming shortened V by 0 bases and J by 2 bases, and 15 bases separated the two germline ends. Germline CDR1 is SGHNT and CDR2 is YYREEE (reference sequence). CDR3 residues: CASSLGRGLGTYNEQFF. The CDR3 nucleotides read TGTGCCAGCAGCTTGGGGAGGGGTTTGGGCACCTACAATGAGCAGTTCTTC.

The chain recombines TRBV2 with TRBJ1-1; D perhaps matches TRBD1 (5 bases). Trimming shortened V by 2 bases and J by 0 bases, and 13 bases separated the two germline ends. The CDR3 is 16 amino acids. Germline-derived CDR1 and CDR2 are SNHLY and FYNNEI. The CDR3: CASSERPGSMNTEAFF. In nucleotides, the CDR3 is TGTGCCAGCAGTGAACGGCCAGGGAGTATGAACACTGAAGCTTTCTTT.

The chain has TRBV9 and TRBJ1-3; D possibly corresponds to TRBD1 (5 bases). CDR1 is SGDLS and CDR2 is YYNGEE in the germline V gene. The V end lost 3 bases, the J end lost 2 bases, and 12 bases lay between the germline ends. The CDR3 has 15 residues. CDR3 region: CASSERGSAGNTIYF. As DNA, the CDR3 is TGTGCCAGCAGCGAAAGGGGTTCGGCTGGAAACACCATATATTTT. The full variable domain, completed using reference TRBV9 and TRBJ1-3, is DSGVTQTPKHLITATGQRVTLRCSPRSGDLSVYWYQQSLDQGLQFLIQYYNGEERAKGNILERFSAQQFPDLHSELNLSSLELGDSALYFCASSERGSAGNTIYFGEGSWLTVV.

A single count supports this clone. The chain employs TRBV27 and TRBJ1-2, with D possibly matching TRBD1 (5 bases). Germline V gene lookup returns CDR1 MNHEY and CDR2 SMNVEV (reference sequence). The CDR3 runs 14 residues. V lost 3 bases to trimming and J lost 4 bases, with 12 bases between them. The chain's CDR3 is CASSLGPLGYGYTF. CDR3 DNA sequence: TGTGCCAGCAGTTTGGGGCCATTGGGCTATGGCTACACCTTC.

Concerning this clone itself: This CDR3 is also generated by other DNA sequences in the sample. This rearrangement joins TRBV19 to TRBJ1-5; D is unclear. Trimming took off 3 bases at V and 0 bases at J, with 9 bases between the two ends. The CDR3 sequence is 15 residues long. CDR1 is LNHDA, CDR2 SQIVND, per germline (reference sequence). In DNA, the CDR3 is TGTGCCAGTAGTATTCCAGGAGATAGCAATCAGCCCCAGCATTTT. Its protein is CASSIPGDSNQPQHF.

This clone has a handful of counts. The CDR3 DNA is TGTGCCAGCAGCCCGTCCTGGGACAGGGGGCCCTCTGGCAATCAGCCCCAGCATTTT. It yields the protein CASSPSWDRGPSGNQPQHF. The chain has TRBV5-5 and TRBJ1-5, with 12 nucleotides matching TRBD1. V lost 4 bases, J lost 2 bases, and 13 bases stayed unmatched. This CDR3 contains 19 residues. Germline V gene lookup returns CDR1 SGHKS and CDR2 YYEKEE (reference sequence).

The J gene is TRBJ2-3, the V gene TRBV7-6, with D possibly TRBD1 on 6 matching bases. Trimming took off 5 bases at V and 8 bases at J, with 26 bases between the two ends. The CDR3 covers 17 residues. Germline-derived CDR1 and CDR2 are SGHVS and FNYEAQ. CDR3 sequence (DNA): TGTGCCAGCAGCCCAAACCCAGGACACGCCCGAGGGGGTACGCAGTATTTT. Translation: CASSPNPGHARGGTQYF.

This chain connects TRBV19 to TRBJ1-1; unclear D gene. The ends were cut back, 1 base at V and 0 bases at J, with 12 bases in the middle. CDR3 size: 16 residues. Germline CDR1 and CDR2: LNHDA and SQIVND (reference sequence). The CDR3 sequence is CASSIGGGRMNTEAFF. The CDR3 DNA reads as TGTGCCAGTAGTATAGGCGGAGGCCGCATGAACACTGAAGCTTTCTTT.

CDR3 region: CASSSYSGTDRTGELFF. CDR3 DNA sequence: TGTGCCAGCAGCTCTTATTCCGGGACAGACCGGACCGGGGAGCTGTTTTTT. The rearrangement uses TRBV7-3 and TRBJ2-2; the match to TRBD1 covers 7 bases. The CDR3 contains 17 residues. Germline V gene data show CDR1 as SGHTA and CDR2 as FQGTGA. V lost 4 bases and J lost 5; bases outside the gene matches: 13.

The chain recombines TRBV6-6 with TRBJ2-7, with D uncertain. With 5 bases removed from V and 5 bases from J, the gap between germline ends came to 7 bases. The CDR3 covers 11 residues. From germline, CDR1 is MNHNY and CDR2 SVGAGI (reference sequence). The CDR3: CASSTGHEQYF. DNA of the CDR3: TGTGCCAGCAGTACCGGTCACGAGCAGTACTTC.

The chain combines TRBV4-1 with TRBJ1-4; D is unresolved. Looked up from germline, CDR1 is MGHRA and CDR2 is YSYEKL. The length of the CDR3 is 14 residues. Trimming removed 1 base from V and 3 bases from J, with 6 bases in between. The DNA for the CDR3 is TGCGCCAGCAGCCAAGGGAGGGCTAATGAAAAACTGTTTTTT. It is translated as CASSQGRANEKLFF.

The chain has TRBV13 and TRBJ2-3; 9 bases line up with TRBD1. Trimming at V came to 4 bases and at J to 1 base, leaving 3 bases not matched to a gene. CDR3 length: 15 residues. The germline V gene encodes CDR1 PRHDT and CDR2 FYEKMQ (reference sequence). This chain's CDR3 is CASSSGQGGTDTQYF. As DNA, the CDR3 is TGTGCCAGCAGCTCGGGACAGGGCGGCACAGATACGCAGTATTTT.

J is TRBJ1-2 and V is TRBV6-5; TRBD1 matches 8 bases. There are 14 residues in the CDR3. Germline CDR1 and CDR2: MNHEY and SVGAGI. With 5 bases clipped from V and 7 bases from J, the junction kept 9 bases outside the gene matches. The CDR3 DNA is TGTGCCAGCAGTCCACAGGGGGGTAGTCGTGGCTACACCTTC. This gives the protein CASSPQGGSRGYTF.

This clone was detected only once. The rearrangement links TRBV5-1 to TRBJ2-3; 8 bases fit TRBD2. Germline values: CDR1 SGHRS, CDR2 YFSETQ. CDR3 length: 16 amino acids. Trimming cost V 0 bases and J 0 bases; bases outside gene matches: 3. The CDR3 region is CASSLEGGGSTDTQYF. The CDR3, as DNA: TGCGCCAGCAGCTTGGAAGGCGGGGGGAGCACAGATACGCAGTATTTT.